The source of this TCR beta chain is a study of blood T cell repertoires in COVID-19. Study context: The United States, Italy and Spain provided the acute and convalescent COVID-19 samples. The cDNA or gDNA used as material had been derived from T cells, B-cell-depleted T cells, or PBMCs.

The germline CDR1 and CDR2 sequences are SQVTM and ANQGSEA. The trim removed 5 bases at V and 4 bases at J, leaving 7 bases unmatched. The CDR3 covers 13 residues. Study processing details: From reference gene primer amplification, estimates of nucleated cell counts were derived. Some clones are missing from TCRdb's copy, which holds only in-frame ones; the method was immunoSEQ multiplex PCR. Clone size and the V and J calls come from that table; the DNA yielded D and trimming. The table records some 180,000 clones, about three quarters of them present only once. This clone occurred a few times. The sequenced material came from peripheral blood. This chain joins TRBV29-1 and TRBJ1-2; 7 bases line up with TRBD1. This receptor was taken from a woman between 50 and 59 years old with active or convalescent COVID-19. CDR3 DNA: TGCAGCGTTCTCAGACAGGGCAGCTATGGCTACACCTTC. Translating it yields CSVLRQGSYGYTF.